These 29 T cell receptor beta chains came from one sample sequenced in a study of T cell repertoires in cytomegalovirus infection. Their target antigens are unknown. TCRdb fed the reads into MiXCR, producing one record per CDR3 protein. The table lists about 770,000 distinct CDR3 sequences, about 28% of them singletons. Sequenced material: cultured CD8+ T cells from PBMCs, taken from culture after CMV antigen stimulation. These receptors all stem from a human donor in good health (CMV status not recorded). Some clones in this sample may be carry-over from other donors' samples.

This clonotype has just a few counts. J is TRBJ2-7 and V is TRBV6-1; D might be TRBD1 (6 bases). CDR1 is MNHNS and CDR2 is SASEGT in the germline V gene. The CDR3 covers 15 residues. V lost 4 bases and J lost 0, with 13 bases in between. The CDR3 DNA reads TGTGCCAGCAGTGTGGGGACACCAGTCTCCTACGAGCAGTACGTC. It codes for CASSVGTPVSYEQYV.

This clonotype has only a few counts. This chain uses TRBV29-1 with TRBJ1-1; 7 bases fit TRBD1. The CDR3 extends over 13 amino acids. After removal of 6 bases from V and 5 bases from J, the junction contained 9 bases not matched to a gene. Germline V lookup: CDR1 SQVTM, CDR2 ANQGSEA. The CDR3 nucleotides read TGCAGCGTCGGGGACAGCGATTTGACTGAAGCTTTCTTT. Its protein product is CSVGDSDLTEAFF.

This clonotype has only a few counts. CDR3 sequence: CASSELTTGNTGELFF. The CDR3 DNA follows: TGCGCCAGCAGCGAACTTACGACAGGAAACACCGGGGAGCTGTTTTTT. The chain carries TRBV10-2 and TRBJ2-2, with a weak D call TRBD1 (6 bases). Germline CDR1 reads WSHSY; CDR2 reads SAAADI. V lost 6 bases and J lost 2, with 16 bases in between. This CDR3 has 16 residues.

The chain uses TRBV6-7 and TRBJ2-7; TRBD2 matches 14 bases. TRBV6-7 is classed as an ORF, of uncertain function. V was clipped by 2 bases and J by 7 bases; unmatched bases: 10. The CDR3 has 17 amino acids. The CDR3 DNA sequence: TGTGCCAGCAGTTACCTGCAGACTAGCGGGGGGGCATTGGAGCAGTACGTC. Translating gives CASSYLQTSGGALEQYV.

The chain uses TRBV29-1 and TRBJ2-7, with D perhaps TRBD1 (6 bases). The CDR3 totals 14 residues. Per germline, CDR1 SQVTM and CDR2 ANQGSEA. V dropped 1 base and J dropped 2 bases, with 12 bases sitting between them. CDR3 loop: CSVEGEAGAYEQYF. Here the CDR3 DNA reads TGCAGCGTTGAAGGCGAGGCAGGGGCCTACGAGCAGTACTTC.

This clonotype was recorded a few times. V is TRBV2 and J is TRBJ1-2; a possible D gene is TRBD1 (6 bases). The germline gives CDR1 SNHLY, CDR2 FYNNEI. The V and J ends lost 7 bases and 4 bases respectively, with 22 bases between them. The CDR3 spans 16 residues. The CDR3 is CASTPWQGTLPYGYTF. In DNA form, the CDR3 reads TGTGCCAGCACCCCCTGGCAGGGGACCCTCCCCTATGGCTACACCTTC.

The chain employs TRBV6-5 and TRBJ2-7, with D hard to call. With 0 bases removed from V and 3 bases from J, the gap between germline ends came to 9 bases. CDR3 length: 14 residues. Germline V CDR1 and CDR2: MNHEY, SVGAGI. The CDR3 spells CASSYSRSGYEQYV. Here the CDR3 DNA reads TGTGCCAGCAGTTACTCACGTTCAGGCTACGAGCAGTACGTC.

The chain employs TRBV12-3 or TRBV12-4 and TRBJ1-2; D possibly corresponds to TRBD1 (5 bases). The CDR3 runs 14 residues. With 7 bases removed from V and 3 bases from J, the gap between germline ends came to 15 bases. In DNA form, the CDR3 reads TGTGCCAGCAATAACGGGGCAGGCCACTATGGCTACACCTTC. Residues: CASNNGAGHYGYTF.

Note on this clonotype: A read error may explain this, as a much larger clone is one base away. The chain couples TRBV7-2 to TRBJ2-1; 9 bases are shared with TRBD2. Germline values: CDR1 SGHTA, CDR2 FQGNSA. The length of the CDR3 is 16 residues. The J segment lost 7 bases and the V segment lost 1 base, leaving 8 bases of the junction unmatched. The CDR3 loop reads CASSLGGGGAGNEQFF. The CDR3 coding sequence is TGTGCCAGCAGCTTAGGGGGCGGGGGGGCGGGGAATGAGCAGTTCTTC.

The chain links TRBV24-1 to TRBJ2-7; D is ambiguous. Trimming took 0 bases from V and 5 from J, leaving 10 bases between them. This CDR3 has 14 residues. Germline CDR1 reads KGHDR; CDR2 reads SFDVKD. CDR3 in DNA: TGTGCCACCAGTGATTTGGCTCCCCGCGACGAGCAGTACGTC. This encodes CATSDLAPRDEQYV.

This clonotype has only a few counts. CDR3 bases: TGTGCCAGCAGGATACAGTCCAGGACACACGACGAGACTAACTATGGCTACACCTTC. Translation: CASRIQSRTHDETNYGYTF. This chain uses TRBV6-4 with TRBJ1-2; D possibly corresponds to TRBD1 (5 bases). The ends were cut back, 6 bases at V and 0 bases at J, with 26 bases in the middle. Looked up from germline, CDR1 is MRHNA and CDR2 is SNTAGT. The CDR3 totals 19 residues.

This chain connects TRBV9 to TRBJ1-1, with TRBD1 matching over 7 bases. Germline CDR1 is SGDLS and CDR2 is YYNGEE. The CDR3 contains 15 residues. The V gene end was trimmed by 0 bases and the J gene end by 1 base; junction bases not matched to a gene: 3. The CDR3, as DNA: TGTGCCAGCAGCGTAGCGACAGGGCCGAACACTGAAGCTTTCTTT. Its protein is CASSVATGPNTEAFF.

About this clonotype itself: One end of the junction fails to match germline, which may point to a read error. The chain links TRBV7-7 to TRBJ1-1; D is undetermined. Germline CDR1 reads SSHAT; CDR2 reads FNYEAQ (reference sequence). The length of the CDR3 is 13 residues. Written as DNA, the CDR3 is TGTGCTAGCAGCTTGAACGCGGACACTGAAGCTTTCTTT. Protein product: CASSLNADTEAFF.

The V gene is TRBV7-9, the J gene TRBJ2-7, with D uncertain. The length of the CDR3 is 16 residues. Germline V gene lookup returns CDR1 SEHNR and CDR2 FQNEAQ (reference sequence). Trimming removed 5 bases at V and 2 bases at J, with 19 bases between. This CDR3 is CASSPPSDLTPYEQYV. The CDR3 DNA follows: TGTGCCAGCAGCCCGCCAAGTGATCTGACCCCCTACGAGCAGTACGTC.

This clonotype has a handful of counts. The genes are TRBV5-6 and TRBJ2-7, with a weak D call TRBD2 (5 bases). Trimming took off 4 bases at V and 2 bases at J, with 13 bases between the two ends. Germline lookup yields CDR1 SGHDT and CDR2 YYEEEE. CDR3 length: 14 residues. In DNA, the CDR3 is TGTGCCAGCAGCCCGCGGACTCAAACCTACGAGCAGTACGTC. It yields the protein CASSPRTQTYEQYV.

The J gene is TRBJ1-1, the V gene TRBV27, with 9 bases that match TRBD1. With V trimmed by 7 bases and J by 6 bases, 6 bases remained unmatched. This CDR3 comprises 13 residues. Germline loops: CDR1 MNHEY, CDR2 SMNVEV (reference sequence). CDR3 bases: TGTGCCAGCACTGACAGGGGGTTCGCTGAAGCTTTCTTT. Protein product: CASTDRGFAEAFF.

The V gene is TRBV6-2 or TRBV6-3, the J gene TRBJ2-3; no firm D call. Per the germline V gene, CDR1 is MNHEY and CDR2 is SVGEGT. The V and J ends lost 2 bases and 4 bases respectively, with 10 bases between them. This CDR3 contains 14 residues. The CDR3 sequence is CASSYVTSSDTQYF. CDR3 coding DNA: TGTGCCAGCAGTTACGTGACCTCCTCAGATACGCAGTATTTT.

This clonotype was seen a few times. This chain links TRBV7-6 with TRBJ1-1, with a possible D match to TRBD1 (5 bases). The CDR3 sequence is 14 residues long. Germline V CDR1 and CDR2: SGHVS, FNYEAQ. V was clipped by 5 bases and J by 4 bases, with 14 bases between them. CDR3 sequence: CASSNNPGATEAFF. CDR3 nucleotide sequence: TGTGCCAGCAGCAATAACCCCGGGGCCACTGAAGCTTTCTTT.

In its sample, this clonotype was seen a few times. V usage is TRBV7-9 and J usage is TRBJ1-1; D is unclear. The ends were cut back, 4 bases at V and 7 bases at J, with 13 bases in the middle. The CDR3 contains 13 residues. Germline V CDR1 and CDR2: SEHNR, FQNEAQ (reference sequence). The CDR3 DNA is TGTGCCAGCAGCTCCTCCCCTCTGGATGAAGCTTTCTTT. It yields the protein CASSSSPLDEAFF.

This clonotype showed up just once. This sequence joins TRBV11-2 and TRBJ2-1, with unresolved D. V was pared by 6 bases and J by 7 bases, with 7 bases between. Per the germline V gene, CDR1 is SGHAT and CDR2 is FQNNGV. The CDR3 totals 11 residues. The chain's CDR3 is CASRVQNEQFF. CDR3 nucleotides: TGTGCCAGCAGGGTCCAAAATGAGCAGTTCTTC.

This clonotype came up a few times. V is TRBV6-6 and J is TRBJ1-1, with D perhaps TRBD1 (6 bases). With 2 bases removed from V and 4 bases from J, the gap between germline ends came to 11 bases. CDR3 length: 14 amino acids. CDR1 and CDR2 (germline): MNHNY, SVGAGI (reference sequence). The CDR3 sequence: CASSYPGASTEAFF. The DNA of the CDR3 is TGTGCCAGCAGTTACCCGGGGGCAAGCACTGAAGCTTTCTTT.

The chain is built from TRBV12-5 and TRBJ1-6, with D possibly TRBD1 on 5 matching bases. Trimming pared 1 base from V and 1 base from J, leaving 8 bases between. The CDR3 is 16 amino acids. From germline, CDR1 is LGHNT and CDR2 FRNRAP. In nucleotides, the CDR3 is TGTGCTAGTGGTTTGGGGGACGGGTCCTATAATTCACCCCTCCACTTT. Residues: CASGLGDGSYNSPLHF.

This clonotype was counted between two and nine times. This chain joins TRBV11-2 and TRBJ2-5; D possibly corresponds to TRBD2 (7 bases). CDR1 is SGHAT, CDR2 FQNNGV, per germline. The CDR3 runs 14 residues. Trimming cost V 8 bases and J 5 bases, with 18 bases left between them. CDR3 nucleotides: TGTGCCAGCCTTAGGGGGGGGGGCCGGGAGACCCAGTACTTC. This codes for CASLRGGGRETQYF.

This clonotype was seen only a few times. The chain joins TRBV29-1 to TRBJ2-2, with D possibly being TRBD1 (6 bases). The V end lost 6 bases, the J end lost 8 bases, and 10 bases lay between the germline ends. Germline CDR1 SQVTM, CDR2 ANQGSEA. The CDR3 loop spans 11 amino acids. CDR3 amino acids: CSVQGQGELFF. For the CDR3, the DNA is TGCAGCGTCCAGGGGCAGGGGGAGCTGTTTTTT.

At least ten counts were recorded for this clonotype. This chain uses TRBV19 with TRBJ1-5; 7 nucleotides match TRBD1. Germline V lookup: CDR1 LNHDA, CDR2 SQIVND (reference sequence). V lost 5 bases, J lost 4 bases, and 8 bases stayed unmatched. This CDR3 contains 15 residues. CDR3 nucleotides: TGTGCCAGTAGTCCATCGGGACAGAAAAATCAGCCCCAGCATTTT. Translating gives CASSPSGQKNQPQHF.

The CDR3 sequence is CASSQVRQLNTEAFF. The CDR3 DNA is TGCGCCAGCAGCCAAGTTCGGCAGTTGAACACTGAAGCTTTCTTT. The rearrangement links TRBV4-3 to TRBJ1-1; D unresolved. Trimming left V 1 base short and J 0 bases short, with 9 bases between. Germline lookup yields CDR1 LGHNA and CDR2 YSLEER. This CDR3 spans 15 amino acids.

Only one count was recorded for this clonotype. The DNA of the CDR3 is TGTGCCAGCAGCCCACTCCAAATGGGGGACACTGAAGCTTTCTTT. It is translated as CASSPLQMGDTEAFF. This chain links TRBV11-1 with TRBJ1-1; maybe TRBD1 (5 bases). Germline CDR1 and CDR2: SGHAT and FQDESV (reference sequence). V lost 5 bases to trimming and J lost 3 bases, with 16 bases between them. The CDR3 is 15 amino acids.

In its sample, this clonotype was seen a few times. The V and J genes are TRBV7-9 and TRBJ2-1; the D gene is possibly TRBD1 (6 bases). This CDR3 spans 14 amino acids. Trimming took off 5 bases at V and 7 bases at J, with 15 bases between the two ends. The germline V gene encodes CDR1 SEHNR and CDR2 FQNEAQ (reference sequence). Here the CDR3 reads CASSPDSLWNEQFF. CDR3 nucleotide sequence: TGTGCCAGCAGCCCGGACAGTTTATGGAATGAGCAGTTCTTC.

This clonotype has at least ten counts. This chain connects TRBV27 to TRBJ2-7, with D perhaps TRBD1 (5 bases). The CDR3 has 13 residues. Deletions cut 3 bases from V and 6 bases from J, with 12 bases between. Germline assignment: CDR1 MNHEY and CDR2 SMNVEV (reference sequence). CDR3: CASSFNRRGEQYV. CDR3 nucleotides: TGTGCCAGCAGTTTTAACAGAAGGGGCGAGCAGTACGTC.